The 6 T cell receptor beta chains below were found in one sample sequenced in a study of T cell responses to AZD1222 COVID-19 vaccine. Data came from immunoSEQ multiplex PCR; TCRdb stores just in-frame clones and leaves some out. The sample has roughly 72,000 clones; more than 70% are singletons. This specimen was peripheral blood, taken 28 days after the second dose of the MenACWY control vaccine. These receptors were collected from an adult who received the MenACWY meningococcal vaccine as a control.

This clone was seen once. The chain employs TRBV18 and TRBJ1-6; D might be TRBD1 (5 bases). CDR1 and CDR2 (germline): KGHSH, LQKENI. V lost 3 bases and J lost 8, with 5 bases in between. This CDR3 has 12 amino acids. The CDR3: CASSPRDSPLHF. The CDR3, as DNA: TGTGCCAGCTCACCCAGGGATTCACCCCTCCACTTT. Filled out from reference TRBV18 and TRBJ1-6, the complete variable domain reads NAGVMQNPRHLVRRRGQEARLRCSPMKGHSHVYWYRQLPEEGLKFMVYLQKENIIDESGMPKERFSAEFPKEGPSILRIQQVVRGDSAAYFCASSPRDSPLHFGNGTRLTVT.

This chain uses TRBV4-2 with TRBJ2-7; 9 bases map to TRBD1. From germline, CDR1 is LGHNA and CDR2 YNFKEQ. The CDR3 is made up of 16 amino acids. The trim removed 3 bases at V and 3 bases at J, leaving 9 bases unmatched. The CDR3 nucleotides read TGTGCCAGCAGCCAGCAGACTGGACAGGGGTTCTACGAGCAGTACTTC. Translation gives CASSQQTGQGFYEQYF.

This sequence joins TRBV19 and TRBJ1-2; D perhaps matches TRBD1 (5 bases). This CDR3 has 14 residues. With 3 bases removed from V and 7 bases from J, the gap between germline ends came to 15 bases. The germline gives CDR1 LNHDA, CDR2 SQIVND (reference sequence). CDR3 bases: TGTGCCAGTAGTATTGGGGGACCAGAATCTGGCTACACCTTC. This gives the protein CASSIGGPESGYTF.

The chain carries TRBV7-7 and TRBJ2-3, with D perhaps matching TRBD2 (5 bases). Trimming took off 1 base at V and 4 bases at J, with 6 bases between the two ends. Germline V gene lookup returns CDR1 SSHAT and CDR2 FNYEAQ (reference sequence). This CDR3 region has 13 residues. CDR3 nucleotides: TGTGCCAGCAGCTTAGTCGGGGCAGATACGCAGTATTTT. It is translated as CASSLVGADTQYF.

The V call is TRBV19, the J call TRBJ2-2, with D perhaps TRBD1 (5 bases). V shed 3 bases and J shed 8 bases, with 13 bases lying between them. Per germline, CDR1 LNHDA and CDR2 SQIVND (reference sequence). The CDR3 loop spans 14 amino acids. The CDR3 protein is CASSIPGPQGELFF. The CDR3 nucleotides read TGTGCCAGTAGTATTCCAGGGCCGCAGGGGGAGCTGTTTTTT. Supplemented by reference TRBV19 and TRBJ2-2, the full variable domain reads DGGITQSPKYLFRKEGQNVTLSCEQNLNHDAMYWYRQDPGQGLRLIYYSQIVNDFQKGDIAEGYSVSREKKESFPLTVTSAQKNPTAFYLCASSIPGPQGELFFGEGSRLTVL.

V is TRBV3-1 (or the pseudogene TRBV3-2) and J is TRBJ2-4, with TRBD2 matching 7 bases. There are 16 residues in the CDR3. With V trimmed by 0 bases and J by 7 bases, 9 bases remained unmatched. CDR1 is LGHDT, CDR2 YNNKEL, per germline (reference sequence). In DNA, the CDR3 is TGTGCCAGCAGCCAAGAATTCGGGCTAGCGGTTAACATTCAGTACTTC. Protein product: CASSQEFGLAVNIQYF.